Sequencing of this TCR beta chain was carried out in a study of blood T cell repertoires in COVID-19. The CDR3 totals 14 residues. V shed 2 bases and J shed 2 bases, with 9 bases lying between them. From germline, CDR1 is SEHNR and CDR2 FQNEAQ (reference sequence). The method was immunoSEQ multiplex PCR; TCRdb's version includes in-frame clones alone and lacks a portion of them. This table has 150,000 to 200,000 clones, under 90% appearing once. The chain links TRBV7-9 to TRBJ2-5, with D possibly TRBD1 on 5 matching bases. The receptor comes from a man in his forties or fifties who had recovered from COVID-19. The sample was PBMCs or T cells enriched from blood (not recorded which). The CDR3 reads CASSLYGAQETQYF. The CDR3 DNA is TGTGCCAGCAGCTTATATGGGGCACAAGAGACCCAGTACTTC.